Here is one T cell receptor (beta chain) with its context. No antigen is known for it. Positively selected for CCR7, the CD45RO-negative cells used as naive CD8 cells excluded terminally differentiated effector memory CD45RA+ cells. The data originate from a study of shared clonotypes between healthy human individuals. Study results and caveats: Naive subsets tended to show greater estimated richness than memory subsets.

Trimming shortened V by 4 bases and J by 6 bases, and 22 bases separated the two germline ends. CDR3 length: 16 amino acids. Germline V gives CDR1 SNHLY, CDR2 FYNNEI. Here immunoSEQ multiplex PCR was the method, and the copy in TCRdb shows in-frame clones only, minus some. This table has roughly 650,000 clones, approximately 96% appearing once. This chain links TRBV2 with TRBJ2-7; D might be TRBD1 (6 bases). Sequences were obtained from naive CD8+ T cells sorted from blood. This TCR came from a woman in her twenties or thirties in good health. CDR3 protein: CASSGSRNRAVSEQYF. The CDR3 coding sequence is TGTGCCAGCAGTGGATCTAGAAACAGGGCTGTAAGCGAGCAGTACTTC.